The 25 T cell receptor beta chains in this list originate from one sample, sequenced in a study of siplizumab effects on memory and regulatory T cells. Sequenced by immunoSEQ multiplex PCR; TCRdb stores in-frame clones only, minus some. The sample records around 100,000 clones, 80% to 95% being singletons. Sample: non-Treg CD4+ T cells sorted from blood. All receptors come from a human donor in good health.

The V and J genes are TRBV9 and TRBJ2-1, with D possibly TRBD1 on 5 matching bases. The V end was cut by 6 bases, the J end by 3 bases, with 16 bases between. The CDR3 loop spans 15 amino acids. Germline CDR1 is SGDLS and CDR2 is YYNGEE. CDR3 bases: TGTGCCAGCACTAGGGTCCAGGGCTTCTACAATGAGCAGTTCTTC. This codes for CASTRVQGFYNEQFF.

CDR3 in DNA: TGTGCCAGTAGGCAGACGGGAAATCAGCCCCAGCATTTT. Translating gives CASRQTGNQPQHF. The chain is built from TRBV19 and TRBJ1-5; no reliable D call. Deletions cut 6 bases from V and 4 bases from J, with 10 bases between. Germline CDR1 and CDR2: LNHDA and SQIVND (reference sequence). This CDR3 has 13 residues.

This clone was observed once. The chain is built from TRBV7-9 and TRBJ2-7; D is uncertain. CDR1 SEHNR and CDR2 FQNEAQ come from the germline V gene (reference sequence). The CDR3 has 12 amino acids. V was pared by 5 bases and J by 6 bases, with 11 bases between. The CDR3 is CASSPQVSEQYF. The CDR3 region has the DNA TGTGCCAGCAGCCCCCAAGTATCCGAGCAGTACTTC.

The J gene is TRBJ2-1, the V gene TRBV28; 12 bases are shared with TRBD1. Trimming at V came to 6 bases and at J to 6 bases, leaving 15 bases not matched to a gene. Per germline, CDR1 MDHEN and CDR2 SYDVKM. CDR3 length equals 18 residues. The CDR3 loop is CASSTRDRGRLLRNEQFF. CDR3 sequence (DNA): TGTGCCAGCAGCACCCGGGACAGGGGGCGGTTGTTACGCAATGAGCAGTTCTTC.

The chain couples TRBV19 to TRBJ2-1; perhaps TRBD2 as D (6 bases). This CDR3 contains 15 residues. Germline V gene sequence: CDR1 LNHDA, CDR2 SQIVND (reference sequence). Trimming stripped 3 bases from V and 9 bases from J, with 18 bases between. The CDR3 sequence: CASSMRRERGFEQFF. Here the CDR3 DNA reads TGTGCCAGTAGTATGCGTCGGGAGAGGGGATTTGAGCAGTTCTTC.

The V gene is TRBV5-1, the J gene TRBJ2-5; perhaps TRBD1 as D (6 bases). Germline-derived CDR1 and CDR2 are SGHRS and YFSETQ. V was cut by 4 bases and J by 1 base, with 14 bases left in between. CDR3 length: 15 residues. CDR3 nucleotides: TGCGCCAGCAGCGATCTAGGGGGAACCCAAGAGACCCAGTACTTC. Amino acids: CASSDLGGTQETQYF.

The table lists this clone with a count of one. The chain is built from TRBV5-1 and TRBJ1-1; D is possibly TRBD1 (5 bases). The CDR3 contains 13 residues. The germline CDR1 and CDR2 sequences are SGHRS and YFSETQ. Trimming stripped 4 bases from V and 3 bases from J, with 10 bases between. CDR3: CASSEQAHTEAFF. The CDR3 region has the DNA TGCGCCAGCAGCGAACAGGCCCACACTGAAGCTTTCTTT.

V gene TRBV18 combines with J gene TRBJ1-1; D remains ambiguous. This CDR3 spans 13 amino acids. The V end lost 6 bases, the J end lost 1 base, and 9 bases lay between the germline ends. CDR1 is KGHSH, CDR2 LQKENI, per germline. DNA for the CDR3: TGTGCCAGCTCGCAAGGGAAGAACACTGAAGCTTTCTTT. Translating gives CASSQGKNTEAFF.

The V call is TRBV6-5, the J call TRBJ2-1; D is perhaps TRBD1 (6 bases). Germline CDR1 is MNHEY and CDR2 is SVGAGI. Trimming pared 5 bases from V and 4 bases from J, leaving 9 bases between. The CDR3 sequence is 13 residues long. The CDR3 protein is CASSRGQYNEQFF. In nucleotides, the CDR3 is TGTGCCAGCAGTCGCGGACAGTACAATGAGCAGTTCTTC.

V is TRBV9 and J is TRBJ2-3; TRBD2 is a possible D gene (6 bases). The CDR3 is 15 amino acids. V lost 4 bases and J lost 5, with 17 bases in between. CDR1 and CDR2 (germline): SGDLS, YYNGEE. CDR3 DNA sequence: TGTGCCAGCAGCAAAGGGACGGGAGTTGGAGATACGCAGTATTTT. It encodes CASSKGTGVGDTQYF.

The chain carries TRBV28 and TRBJ1-4; D perhaps matches TRBD1 (5 bases). Germline-derived CDR1 and CDR2 are MDHEN and SYDVKM. With 7 bases removed from V and 8 bases from J, the gap between germline ends came to 14 bases. CDR3 length: 13 residues. The CDR3 DNA is TGTGCCAGCACCTCCGACAGTCGGGAAAAACTGTTTTTT. This sequence encodes CASTSDSREKLFF.

The DNA of the CDR3 is TGTGCCAGTAGCACGGACGGACAGAACACTGAAGCTTTCTTT. Translated: CASSTDGQNTEAFF. The chain employs TRBV19 and TRBJ1-1, with TRBD1 as a possible D gene (5 bases). This CDR3 is built from 14 residues. The V gene lost 6 bases and the J gene lost 1 base, with 12 bases spanning the gap. Germline CDR1 and CDR2: LNHDA and SQIVND (reference sequence).

The chain joins TRBV19 to TRBJ2-1; 7 bases map to TRBD2. With V trimmed by 7 bases and J by 9 bases, 6 bases remained unmatched. This CDR3 region has 12 residues. Germline V gene data show CDR1 as LNHDA and CDR2 as SQIVND (reference sequence). The DNA for the CDR3 is TGTGCCAGTAATAAAGCGGGAAGTGAGCAGTTCTTC. This gives the protein CASNKAGSEQFF.

The V call is TRBV25-1, the J call TRBJ2-1; 7 bases agree with TRBD2. This CDR3 contains 15 residues. The junction had 9 bases not matched to a gene; V was cut back by 1 base and J by 9 bases. The germline CDR1 and CDR2 sequences are MGHDK and SYGVNS. CDR3 bases: TGTGCCAGCAGTGAATGGAGGGCGGGAGAGGCTGAGCAGTTCTTC. Protein sequence: CASSEWRAGEAEQFF. Complete variable domain (other parts from reference TRBV25-1 and TRBJ2-1): EADIYQTPRYLVIGTGKKITLECSQTMGHDKMYWYQQDPGMELHLIHYSYGVNSTEKGDLSSESTVSRIRTEHFPLTLESARPSHTSQYLCASSEWRAGEAEQFFGPGTRLTVL.

The rearrangement links TRBV9 to TRBJ2-5; D ambiguous. CDR3 size: 14 residues. Germline assignment: CDR1 SGDLS and CDR2 YYNGEE. V lost 3 bases and J lost 6, with 15 bases in between. The chain's CDR3 is CASSAHISPQTQYF. CDR3 coding DNA: TGTGCCAGCAGCGCCCATATTAGCCCACAGACCCAGTACTTC.

This sequence joins TRBV18 and TRBJ2-2; TRBD1 might be the D (5 bases). This CDR3 spans 16 amino acids. V lost 3 bases to trimming and J lost 0 bases, with 11 bases between them. CDR1 KGHSH and CDR2 LQKENI come from the germline V gene. The CDR3 spells CASSPGQATNTGELFF. CDR3 DNA: TGTGCCAGCTCACCGGGGCAGGCTACGAACACCGGGGAGCTGTTTTTT.

The chain joins TRBV7-2 to TRBJ1-1; D unresolved. Trimming left V 2 bases short and J 0 bases short, with 22 bases between. CDR3 size: 19 residues. Germline V CDR1 and CDR2: SGHTA, FQGNSA. CDR3 DNA sequence: TGTGCCAGCAGCTTAAATGGTTTAGGGATCAGTCTAATGAACACTGAAGCTTTCTTT. It encodes CASSLNGLGISLMNTEAFF.

The chain is built from TRBV6-5 and TRBJ1-3; D is unclear. With 5 bases removed from V and 3 bases from J, the gap between germline ends came to 14 bases. The germline gives CDR1 MNHEY, CDR2 SVGAGI. This CDR3 has 15 residues. CDR3 region: CASSRAAGVGNTIYF. In nucleotides, the CDR3 is TGTGCCAGCAGTCGCGCGGCCGGGGTTGGAAACACCATATATTTT.

This clone was observed a single time. The V and J genes are TRBV5-5 and TRBJ1-2; D gene ambiguous. Germline-derived CDR1 and CDR2 are SGHKS and YYEKEE (reference sequence). The CDR3 is 13 residues long. With 1 base removed from V and 2 bases from J, the gap between germline ends came to 6 bases. CDR3 sequence: CASSLPPNYGYTF. CDR3 coding DNA: TGTGCCAGCAGCTTGCCCCCAAACTATGGCTACACCTTC.

This clone has only one observation. The chain employs TRBV7-3 and TRBJ2-7, with 9 bases identical to TRBD2. The CDR3 contains 14 residues. Germline V gives CDR1 SGHTA, CDR2 FQGTGA. V lost 2 bases and J lost 4; bases outside the gene matches: 3. The DNA for the CDR3 is TGTGCCAGCAGCTTAGCGCGGGAGGGGTACGAGCAGTACTTC. Translated: CASSLAREGYEQYF.

The chain is built from TRBV7-2 and TRBJ2-5, with 7 bases matching TRBD1. The CDR3 is 16 amino acids. Germline V gives CDR1 SGHTA, CDR2 FQGNSA. Trimming removed 5 bases from V and 2 bases from J; junction bases left unmatched: 11. CDR3 in amino acids: CASSPQPGQRQETQYF. DNA for the CDR3: TGTGCCAGCAGCCCTCAACCGGGACAGAGACAAGAGACCCAGTACTTC. The full variable domain, in which reference TRBV7-2 and TRBJ2-5 provide the parts outside the CDR3, is GAGVSQSPSNKVTEKGKDVELRCDPISGHTALYWYRQSLGQGLEFLIYFQGNSAPDKSGLPSDRFSAERTGGSVSTLTIQRTQQEDSAVYLCASSPQPGQRQETQYFGPGTRLLVL.

The chain links TRBV18 to TRBJ2-7; maybe TRBD2 (6 bases). The CDR3 runs 12 residues. The V end was cut by 3 bases, the J end by 5 bases, with 8 bases between. Per germline, CDR1 KGHSH and CDR2 LQKENI. CDR3 coding DNA: TGTGCCAGCTCACCGGGACTTAACGAGCAGTACTTC. Encoded protein: CASSPGLNEQYF.

The V call is TRBV13, the J call TRBJ1-3; no clear D gene. The CDR3 contains 14 residues. Germline V gene lookup returns CDR1 PRHDT and CDR2 FYEKMQ (reference sequence). Deletions cut 10 bases from V and 0 bases from J, with 13 bases between. The CDR3 sequence: CATAADHSGNTIYF. The DNA for the CDR3 is TGTGCCACAGCGGCCGACCACTCTGGAAACACCATATATTTT.

The chain uses TRBV6-5 and TRBJ1-1, with D unresolved. Deletions cut 6 bases from V and 0 bases from J, with 11 bases between. CDR1 and CDR2 (germline): MNHEY, SVGAGI. The CDR3 sequence is 14 residues long. The CDR3 here is CASRTDLLNTEAFF. In DNA, the CDR3 is TGTGCCAGCAGAACGGATTTACTGAACACTGAAGCTTTCTTT.

A single count supports this clone. V and J are TRBV10-2 and TRBJ1-2; D is undetermined. Trimming removed 3 bases at V and 8 bases at J, with 13 bases between. The CDR3 runs 13 residues. The germline V gene encodes CDR1 WSHSY and CDR2 SAAADI. The CDR3 DNA reads as TGCGCCAGCAGTGATCTTTCCTCTAGCGGCTACACCTTC. Its protein product is CASSDLSSSGYTF.